This TCR beta chain was recovered during a study of vaccination effects on CD4 cells after COVID-19. Scientists isolated CD4+ T cells after a roughly nine-day culture period ended. Each person got two doses of an mRNA SARS-CoV-2 vaccine, BNT162b2 or mRNA-1273. The vaccine recipients had no prior SARS-CoV-2 infection, with negative nucleocapsid antibodies. IL-2 medium supplanted half the medium on days 3 and 7. The J segment lost 8 bases and the V segment lost 2 bases, leaving 9 bases of the junction unmatched. The CDR3 consists of 15 residues. Germline lookup yields CDR1 SGHRS and CDR2 YFSETQ. Study-wide results and limits: Long after vaccination, the clones induced by infection and by vaccine shrank markedly in size.

TCRdb's table, derived via immunoSEQ multiplex PCR, lists solely in-frame clones and lacks some. The table has around 66,000 clones, 74% seen once; the top ten hold about 2.2%. About this clone itself: The antigen remains undetermined.

The sequence was obtained from a human donor who received a COVID-19 vaccine. This sequence joins TRBV5-1 and TRBJ1-4; 7 positions match TRBD1. The specimen comprised CD4+ T cells from PBMCs cultured without peptide, sampled after COVID-19 vaccination. The CDR3 sequence is CASSFLPGQLEKLFF. The CDR3 nucleotides read TGCGCCAGCAGCTTCCTCCCGGGACAGTTGGAAAAACTGTTTTTT.